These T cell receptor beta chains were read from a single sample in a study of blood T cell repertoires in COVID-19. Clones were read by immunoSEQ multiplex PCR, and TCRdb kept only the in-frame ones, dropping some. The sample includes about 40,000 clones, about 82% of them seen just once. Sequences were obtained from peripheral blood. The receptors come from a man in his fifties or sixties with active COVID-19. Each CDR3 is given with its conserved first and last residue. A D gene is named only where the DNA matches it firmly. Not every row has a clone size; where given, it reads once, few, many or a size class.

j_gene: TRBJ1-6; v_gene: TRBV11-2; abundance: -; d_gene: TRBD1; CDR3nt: TGTGCCAGCAGCCCAGGGGGTAAAGCTTCACCCCTCCACTTT; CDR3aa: CASSPGGKASPLHF
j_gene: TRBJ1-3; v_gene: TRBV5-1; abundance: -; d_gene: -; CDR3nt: TGCGCCAGCAGCTTGGAGGACTCCCGCTCTGGAAACACCATATATTTT; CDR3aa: CASSLEDSRSGNTIYF
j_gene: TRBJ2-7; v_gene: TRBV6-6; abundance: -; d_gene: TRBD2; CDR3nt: TGTGCCAGCAGTTACAGGGTCCAGCGGGGGGGCGGGGAGCAGTACTTC; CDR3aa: CASSYRVQRGGGEQYF
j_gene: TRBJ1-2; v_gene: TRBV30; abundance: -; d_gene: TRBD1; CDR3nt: TGTGCCTGGAGTGTAGCCCGGACAGGGGCCTTCGGCTACACCTTC; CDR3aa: CAWSVARTGAFGYTF
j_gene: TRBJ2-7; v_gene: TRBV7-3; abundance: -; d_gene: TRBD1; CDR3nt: TGTGCCAGCAGCTTAACGGTCACAGGGGGGCAGTACTTC; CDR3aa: CASSLTVTGGQYF
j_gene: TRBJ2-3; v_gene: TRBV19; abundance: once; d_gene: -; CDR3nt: TGTGCCAGTAGTATGGGCAGGGGTTTAGATACGCAGTATTTT; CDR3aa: CASSMGRGLDTQYF
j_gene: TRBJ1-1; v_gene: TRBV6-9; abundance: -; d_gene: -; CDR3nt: TGTGCCAGCAGTTCGCAGGAATACACTGAAGCTTTCTTT; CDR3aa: CASSSQEYTEAFF
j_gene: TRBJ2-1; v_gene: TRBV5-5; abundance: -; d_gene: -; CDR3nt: TGTGCCAGCAGTTTATCTCTTAATAACAATGAGCAGTTCTTC; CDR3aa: CASSLSLNNNEQFF
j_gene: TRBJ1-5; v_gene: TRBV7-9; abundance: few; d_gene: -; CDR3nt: TGTGCCAGCAGCCCGCCGGGTAGCAATCAGCCCCAGCATTTT; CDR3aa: CASSPPGSNQPQHF
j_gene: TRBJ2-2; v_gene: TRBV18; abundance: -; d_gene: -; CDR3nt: TGTGCCAGCTCACGTTTGGACACGAACACCGGGGAGCTGTTTTTT; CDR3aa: CASSRLDTNTGELFF
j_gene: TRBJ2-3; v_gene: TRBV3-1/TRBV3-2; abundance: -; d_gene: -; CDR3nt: TGTGCCAGCAGGCTAGGTAGCACAGATACGCAGTATTTT; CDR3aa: CASRLGSTDTQYF
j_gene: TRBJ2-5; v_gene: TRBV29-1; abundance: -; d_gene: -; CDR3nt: TGCAGCGTTAGACAGCAAGAGACCCAGTACTTC; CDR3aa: CSVRQQETQYF
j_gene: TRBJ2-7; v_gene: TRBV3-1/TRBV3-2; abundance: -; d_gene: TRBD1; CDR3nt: TGTGCCAGCAGCCTTACAGGGGGATACTACGAGCAGTACTTC; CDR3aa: CASSLTGGYYEQYF
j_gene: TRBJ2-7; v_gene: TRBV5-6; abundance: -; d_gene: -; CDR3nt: TGTGCCAGCAGCGATCCGACAGCGTCCTACGAGCAGTACTTC; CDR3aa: CASSDPTASYEQYF
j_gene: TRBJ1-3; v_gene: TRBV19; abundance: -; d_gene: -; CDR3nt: TGTGCCAGTAGTGCGCTCCCTAGCTCTGGAAACACCATATATTTT; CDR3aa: CASSALPSSGNTIYF
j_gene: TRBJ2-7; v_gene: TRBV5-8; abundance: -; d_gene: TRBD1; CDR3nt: TGTGCCAGCAGCCTGACAGGGGCTTACATCCACGAGCAGTACTTC; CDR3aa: CASSLTGAYIHEQYF
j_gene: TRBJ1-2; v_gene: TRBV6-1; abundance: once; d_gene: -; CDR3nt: TGTGCCAGCAGTGAAGGGATAGGGGTCTATGGCTACACCTTC; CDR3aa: CASSEGIGVYGYTF
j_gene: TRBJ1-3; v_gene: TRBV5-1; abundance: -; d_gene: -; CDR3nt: TGCGCCTCCTCTGTCCAGGGGACCTCCTCTGGAAACACCATATATTTT; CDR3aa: CASSVQGTSSGNTIYF
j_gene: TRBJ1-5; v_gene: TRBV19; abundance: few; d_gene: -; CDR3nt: TGTGCCAGTAGTATGCGGGCAGTTCAGCCCCAGCATTTT; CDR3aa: CASSMRAVQPQHF
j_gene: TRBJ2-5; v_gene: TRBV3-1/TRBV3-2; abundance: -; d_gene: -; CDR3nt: TGTGCCAGCAGCCAAGGGGCTCGGACTTCTTCCCAAGAGACCCAGTACTTC; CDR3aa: CASSQGARTSSQETQYF
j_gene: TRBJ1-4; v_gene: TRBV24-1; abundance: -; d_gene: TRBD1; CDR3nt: TGTGCCACCAGTGATTCCAACAAAGGGGGCGATGAAAAACTGTTTTTT; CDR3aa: CATSDSNKGGDEKLFF
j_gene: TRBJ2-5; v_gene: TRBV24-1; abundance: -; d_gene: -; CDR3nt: TGTGCCACCAGTGACCCCACTGACTACCAAGAGACCCAGTACTTC; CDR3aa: CATSDPTDYQETQYF
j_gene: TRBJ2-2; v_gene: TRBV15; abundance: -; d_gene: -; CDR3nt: TGTGCCACCAGCAGAGGAGGCGCGGGCCCGAACACCGGGGAGCTGTTTTTT; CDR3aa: CATSRGGAGPNTGELFF
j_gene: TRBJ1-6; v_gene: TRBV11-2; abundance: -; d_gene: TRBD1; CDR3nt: TGTGCCAGCAGCTTCACACAGGGGGGAGGTTCACCCCTCCACTTT; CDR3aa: CASSFTQGGGSPLHF
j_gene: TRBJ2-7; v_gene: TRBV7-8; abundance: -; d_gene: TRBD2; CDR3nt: TGTGCCAGCAGCCCGTACCGAGCGGGGGGGCCTTTCGAGCAGTACTTC; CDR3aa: CASSPYRAGGPFEQYF
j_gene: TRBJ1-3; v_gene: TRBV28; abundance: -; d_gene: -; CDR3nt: TGTGCCAGCAGTGGCTGGACGGGATTCTCTGGAAACACCATATATTTT; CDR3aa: CASSGWTGFSGNTIYF
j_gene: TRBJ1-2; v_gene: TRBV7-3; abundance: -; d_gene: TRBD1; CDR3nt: TGTGCCAGCAGCCCACGACAACAGGGGGTAGACGGCTACACCTTC; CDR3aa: CASSPRQQGVDGYTF
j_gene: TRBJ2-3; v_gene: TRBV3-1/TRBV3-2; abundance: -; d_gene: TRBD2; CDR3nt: TGTGCCAGCAGCCAAAGAAGTCCGACAGCGGGGAGCACAGATACGCAGTATTTT; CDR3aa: CASSQRSPTAGSTDTQYF
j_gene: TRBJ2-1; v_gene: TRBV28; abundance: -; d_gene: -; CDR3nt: TGTGCCAGCAGTACAGGGACTAAAAAATACAATGAGCAGTTCTTC; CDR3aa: CASSTGTKKYNEQFF
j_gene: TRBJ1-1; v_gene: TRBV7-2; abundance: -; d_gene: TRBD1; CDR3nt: TGTGCCAGCAGGCCTCGAGGACAGGCTGAAGCTTTCTTT; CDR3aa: CASRPRGQAEAFF
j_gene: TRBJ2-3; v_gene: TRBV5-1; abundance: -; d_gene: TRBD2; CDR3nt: TGCGCCAGCAGCATGCCGCTGGCGGGGGGGCAGGATACGCAGTATTTT; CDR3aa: CASSMPLAGGQDTQYF
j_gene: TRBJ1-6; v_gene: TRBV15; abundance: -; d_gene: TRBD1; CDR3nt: TGTGCCACCAGCAGAGAAGGGGGCGCCCAGGATTCACCCCTCCACTTT; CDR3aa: CATSREGGAQDSPLHF
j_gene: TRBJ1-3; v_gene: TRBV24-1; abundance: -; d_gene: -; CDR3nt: TGTGCCACCAGTGATCCCAGCTCTGGAAACACCATATATTTT; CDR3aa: CATSDPSSGNTIYF
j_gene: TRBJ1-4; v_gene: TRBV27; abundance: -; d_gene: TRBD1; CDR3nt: TGTGCCAGCAGTTGGGCAGGGGGTGAAAAACTGTTTTTT; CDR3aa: CASSWAGGEKLFF
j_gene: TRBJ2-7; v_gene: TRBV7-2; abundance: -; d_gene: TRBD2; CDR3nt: TGTGCCAGCAGCACCCTGGGGGGGATGGCATCCTACGAGCAGTACTTC; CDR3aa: CASSTLGGMASYEQYF
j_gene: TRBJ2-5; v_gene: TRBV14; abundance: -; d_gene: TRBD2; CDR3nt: TGTGCCAGCAGCCAAGGGTTGACTAGCGGGGTCCAAGAGACCCAGTACTTC; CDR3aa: CASSQGLTSGVQETQYF
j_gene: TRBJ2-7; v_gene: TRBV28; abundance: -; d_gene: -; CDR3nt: TGTGCCAGCACCTCTGCGAGGGGGGGTTCCTACGAGCAGTACTTC; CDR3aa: CASTSARGGSYEQYF
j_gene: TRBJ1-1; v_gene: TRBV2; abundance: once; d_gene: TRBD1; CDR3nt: TGTGCCAGCAGGAGGACAGGGGTGGACACTGAAGCTTTCTTT; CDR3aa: CASRRTGVDTEAFF
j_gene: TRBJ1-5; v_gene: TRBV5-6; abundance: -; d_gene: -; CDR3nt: TGTGCCAGCAGCCCCGGGGGGAGGAGCAATCAGCCCCAGCATTTT; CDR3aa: CASSPGGRSNQPQHF
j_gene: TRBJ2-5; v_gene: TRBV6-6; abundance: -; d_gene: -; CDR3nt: TGTGCCAGCAAAACTAGGCGCGGCTCCATAACGGAGACCCAGTACTTC; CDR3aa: CASKTRRGSITETQYF
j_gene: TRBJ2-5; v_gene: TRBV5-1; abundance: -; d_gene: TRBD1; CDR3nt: TGCGCCAGCAGCGATGGACAGGGGGCATGGGAGACCCAGTACTTC; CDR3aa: CASSDGQGAWETQYF
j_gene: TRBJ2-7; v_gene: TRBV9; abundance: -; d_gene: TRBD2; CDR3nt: TGTGCCAGCAGCGTAAGCGGGAGGCCCGGGGACGAGCAGTACTTC; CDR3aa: CASSVSGRPGDEQYF
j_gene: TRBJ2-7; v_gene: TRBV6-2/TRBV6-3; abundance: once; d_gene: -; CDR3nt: TGTGCCAGCAGTGACGGGACTGGGAGCTCCTACGAGCAGTACTTC; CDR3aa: CASSDGTGSSYEQYF
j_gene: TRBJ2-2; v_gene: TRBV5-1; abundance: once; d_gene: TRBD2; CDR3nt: TGCGCCAGCAGCTTGTTCAGTCGGGCGGGAGGAGACACCGGGGAGCTGTTTTTT; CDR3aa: CASSLFSRAGGDTGELFF
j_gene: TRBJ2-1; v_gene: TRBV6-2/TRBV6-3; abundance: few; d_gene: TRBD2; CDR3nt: TGTGCCAGCAGTGACTGGGGCGGGAGGGTCAATGAGCAGTTCTTC; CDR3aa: CASSDWGGRVNEQFF
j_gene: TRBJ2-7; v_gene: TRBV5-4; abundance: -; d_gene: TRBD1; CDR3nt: TGTGCCAGCAGCTCGAGCCGGAGGACAGGGCTCAACGAGCAGTACTTC; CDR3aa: CASSSSRRTGLNEQYF
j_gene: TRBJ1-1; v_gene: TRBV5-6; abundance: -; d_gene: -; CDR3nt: TGTGCCAGCAGCAGGACAGCGAACACTGAAGCTTTCTTT; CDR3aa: CASSRTANTEAFF
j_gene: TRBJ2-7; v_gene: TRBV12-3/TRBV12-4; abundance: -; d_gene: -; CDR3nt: TGTGCCAGCAGTTTAGCCGAGGTTAACGAGCAGTACTTC; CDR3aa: CASSLAEVNEQYF
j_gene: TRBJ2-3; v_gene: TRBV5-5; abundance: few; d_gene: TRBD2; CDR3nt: TGTGCCAGCAGCGGGCTAGCGGGAGTTAGCACAGATACGCAGTATTTT; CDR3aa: CASSGLAGVSTDTQYF
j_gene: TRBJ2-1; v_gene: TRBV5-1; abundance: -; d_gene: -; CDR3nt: TGCGCCAGCTCCGACAGGTTAAACAATGAGCAGTTCTTC; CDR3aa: CASSDRLNNEQFF
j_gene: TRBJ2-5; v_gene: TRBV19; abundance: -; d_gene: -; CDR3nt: TGTGCCAGTAGTTCAGGGCAGCCTATACAAGAGACCCAGTACTTC; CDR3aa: CASSSGQPIQETQYF
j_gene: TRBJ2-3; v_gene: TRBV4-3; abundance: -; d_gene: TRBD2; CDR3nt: TGCGCCAGCAGCCTAAGATCCCTAGCGGGGAGCACAGATACGCAGTATTTT; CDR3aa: CASSLRSLAGSTDTQYF